This T cell receptor (beta chain) was captured by sequencing in a study of T cell repertoires in cytomegalovirus infection. Turning to the study itself: The authors used CMV epitopes that were HLA-C-restricted (recently identified) and HLA-B-restricted (well studied). Matching HLA type, along with CMV infection, was indicated by public TCR beta signatures.

V gave up 3 bases and J gave up 0 bases, with 14 bases separating them. The CDR3 is made up of 16 amino acids. The germline V gene encodes CDR1 MGHRA and CDR2 YSYEKL. Overall study results and limits: Predominance within the ex vivo response was attributable to HLA-C-restricted CMV-specific TCR beta clonotypes.

As concerns this clonotype: What it recognizes is unknown.

MiXCR was run by TCRdb on the reads, yielding one entry per CDR3 protein. The sample has 750,000 to 900,000 distinct CDR3 sequences; just under 30% are singletons. The V call is TRBV4-1, the J call TRBJ2-5; no definite D call. The specimen was cultured CD8+ T cells from PBMCs, collected from culture after CMV antigen stimulation. The source of this sequence is a human donor in good health (CMV status not recorded). Some clones in this sample may be carry-over from other donors' samples. CDR3 nucleotide sequence: TGCGCCAGCAGCCAGGCTAAAGGACGTTACCAAGAGACCCAGTACTTC. Amino acids: CASSQAKGRYQETQYF.